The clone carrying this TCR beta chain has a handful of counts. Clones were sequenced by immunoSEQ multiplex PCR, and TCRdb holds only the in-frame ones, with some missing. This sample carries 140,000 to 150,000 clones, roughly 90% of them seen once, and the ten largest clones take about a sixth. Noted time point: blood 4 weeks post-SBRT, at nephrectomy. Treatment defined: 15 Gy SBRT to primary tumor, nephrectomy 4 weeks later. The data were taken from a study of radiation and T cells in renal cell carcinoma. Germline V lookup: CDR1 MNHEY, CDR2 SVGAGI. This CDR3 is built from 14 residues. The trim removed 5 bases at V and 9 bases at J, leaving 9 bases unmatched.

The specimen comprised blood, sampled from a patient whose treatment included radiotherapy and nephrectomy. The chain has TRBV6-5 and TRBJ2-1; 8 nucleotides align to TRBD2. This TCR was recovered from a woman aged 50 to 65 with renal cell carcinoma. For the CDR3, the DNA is TGTGCCAGCAGTACCGGGACTAGGGTATTTGAGCAGTTCTTC. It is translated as CASSTGTRVFEQFF.